These T cell receptor beta chains were read from a single sample in a study of shared clonotypes between healthy human individuals. Sequencing was performed with immunoSEQ multiplex PCR; in TCRdb, only in-frame clones are kept and a portion is missing. The data contain 800,000 to 1,200,000 clones, 78% of them seen just once; the ten biggest clones take up approximately 0.5%. The sequenced sample consisted of memory CD4+ T cells from PBMCs. The receptors derive from a young man in good health. Some clones in this sample may be carry-over from other donors' samples. The conserved cysteine and the conserved F or W are not part of the CDR3 here. The D gene is left open where the match is weak.

CDR3 protein	V gene	J gene	CDR3 length	D gene
ASSLGVQVLGTEAF	TRBV5-5	TRBJ1-1	14	-
ASGPRVPGMDTEAF	TRBV12-5	TRBJ1-1	14	-
ARPPRAGQHQSYEQY	TRBV12-5	TRBJ2-7	15	-
ASSASGAREQF	TRBV6-4	TRBJ2-1	11	-
ASSLQNGAVNTEAF	TRBV7-8	TRBJ1-1	14	-
ASSLAGVINIQY	TRBV11-2	TRBJ2-4	12	-
SATRSGGYT	TRBV20-1	TRBJ1-2	9	-
ASSLGQGWYGYT	TRBV5-1	TRBJ1-2	12	-
ASSYSSAQAEAF	TRBV6-5	TRBJ1-1	12	-
ASSLESPNYGYT	TRBV5-1	TRBJ1-2	12	-
ASNWDTGELF	TRBV2	TRBJ2-2	10	-
ASSEQADNYGYT	TRBV2	TRBJ1-2	12	-
ASSLSFGGVSRETQY	TRBV27	TRBJ2-5	15	TRBD2
ASSFRQGTDTQY	TRBV28	TRBJ2-3	12	-
ATRSWEGRRDETQY	TRBV15	TRBJ2-5	14	TRBD2
ASRLEGGWAGELF	TRBV27	TRBJ2-2	13	-
ASSLGQGPGYT	TRBV7-9	TRBJ1-2	11	TRBD1
ASSSGQGVVEAF	TRBV5-1	TRBJ1-1	12	TRBD1
ASSGTSATQY	TRBV2	TRBJ2-3	10	TRBD2
ASALRGFTDTQY	TRBV5-6	TRBJ2-3	12	-
ASSFQGGELF	TRBV5-1	TRBJ2-2	10	-
ASSLELAGVDEQY	TRBV9	TRBJ2-7	13	TRBD2
ASSFGQDVSYNEQF	TRBV27	TRBJ2-1	14	TRBD1
ASSTRAFGPGELF	TRBV5-1	TRBJ2-2	13	-
ALKGSGANYGYT	TRBV28	TRBJ1-2	12	-
ASSFSGSHNEQF	TRBV19	TRBJ2-1	12	-
ASRKGQANYGYT	TRBV6-1	TRBJ1-2	12	-
ATSGTTYNEQF	TRBV15	TRBJ2-1	11	-
ASSSKTGGTDYEQY	TRBV5-1	TRBJ2-7	14	TRBD1
SVEDHRGAGYGYT	TRBV29-1	TRBJ1-2	13	-
ASSLQGRRGEKLF	TRBV9	TRBJ1-4	13	-
ASGSVYEQY	TRBV19	TRBJ2-7	9	-
ASSSRDRGSGNTIY	TRBV7-3	TRBJ1-3	14	TRBD1
ASSLIFGVAF	TRBV28	TRBJ1-1	10	-
ASSDFSEYN	TRBV7-9	TRBJ2-5	9	-
ASSEVRGTVQ	TRBV2	TRBJ1-5	10	-
ASSGSSGFSYNEQF	TRBV7-9	TRBJ2-1	14	-
ASSQLAGRANEQF	TRBV6-6	TRBJ2-1	13	TRBD2
ASSSQVSYEQY	TRBV19	TRBJ2-7	11	-
ASSPGRARNTEAF	TRBV4-1	TRBJ1-1	13	-
ASSTENRGETQY	TRBV5-4	TRBJ2-5	12	TRBD1
ASSQGGLAGRAGETQY	TRBV4-2	TRBJ2-5	16	TRBD2
ASSRDRGQGLF	TRBV5-1	TRBJ1-4	11	TRBD1
ASSSYPGVDEQY	TRBV19	TRBJ2-7	12	-
ASTSGSGANVLT	TRBV28	TRBJ2-6	12	-
ASSLEGVRNTEAF	TRBV7-2	TRBJ1-1	13	-
ASSLAAGRSGNTIY	TRBV7-9	TRBJ1-3	14	-
ASSPVPGTSRSSYNEQF	TRBV14	TRBJ2-1	17	TRBD2
ASSLGQGATGELF	TRBV28	TRBJ2-2	13	TRBD1
ASSSRAGGYNEQF	TRBV5-1	TRBJ2-1	13	TRBD2
ASDQQGYEQY	TRBV28	TRBJ2-7	10	-
ASSPGGFLQY	TRBV5-1	TRBJ2-5	10	TRBD2
ASSQALGNTIY	TRBV5-8	TRBJ1-3	11	-
AISASTVSYEQY	TRBV10-3	TRBJ2-7	12	-
ASSQTTPYGYT	TRBV14	TRBJ1-2	11	-